Sequencing of this T cell receptor (beta chain) was carried out in a study of spatial heterogeneity in lung cancer. Study-level findings and limits: Mutation tallies in tumors tracked expanded intratumoral alpha and beta TCR counts.

Many counts were recorded for this clonotype. Its antigen is not identified. The time point denotes: sample taken at primary tumor resection. The ends were cut back, 6 bases at V and 5 bases at J, with 11 bases in the middle. The CDR3 consists of 11 residues. The V gene's germline CDR1 is DFQATT and CDR2 SNEGSKA (reference sequence). TCRdb re-called the 5' RACE reads with MiXCR, one entry per CDR3 protein. The sample comprises more than 20,000 distinct CDR3 sequences, about 6% of which are singletons, and over 9% rests with the top ten. This chain uses TRBV20-1 with TRBJ2-7; either TRBD1 or TRBD2 may fit D (6 bases each). This specimen was lung tumor tissue, taken at surgery. The sequence derives from a male donor with early-stage non-small cell lung cancer. The CDR3, as DNA: TGCAGTGCAGGGGGGAACAACGAGCAGTACTTC. Its protein is CSAGGNNEQYF.